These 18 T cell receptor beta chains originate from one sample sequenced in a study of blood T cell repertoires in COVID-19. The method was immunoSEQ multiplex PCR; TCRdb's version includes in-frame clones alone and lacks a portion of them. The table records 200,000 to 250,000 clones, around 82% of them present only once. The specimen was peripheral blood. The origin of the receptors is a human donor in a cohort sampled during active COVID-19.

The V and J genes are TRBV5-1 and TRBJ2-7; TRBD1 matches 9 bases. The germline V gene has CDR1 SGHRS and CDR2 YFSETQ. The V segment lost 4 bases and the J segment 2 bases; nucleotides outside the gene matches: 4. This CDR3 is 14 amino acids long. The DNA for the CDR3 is TGCGCCAGCAGCCCTCGACAGGGGGCCTACGAGCAGTACTTC. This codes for CASSPRQGAYEQYF.

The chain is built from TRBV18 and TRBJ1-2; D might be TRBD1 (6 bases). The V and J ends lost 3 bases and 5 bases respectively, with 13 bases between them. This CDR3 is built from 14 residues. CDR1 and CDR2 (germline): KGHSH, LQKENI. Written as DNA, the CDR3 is TGTGCCAGCTCACCGTGGACAGAGGCTTATGGCTACACCTTC. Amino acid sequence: CASSPWTEAYGYTF.

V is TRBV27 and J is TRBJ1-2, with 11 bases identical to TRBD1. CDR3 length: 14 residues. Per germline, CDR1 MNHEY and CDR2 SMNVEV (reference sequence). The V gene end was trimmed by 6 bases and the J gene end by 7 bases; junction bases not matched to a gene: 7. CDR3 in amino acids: CASSSDRGLGGYTF. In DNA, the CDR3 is TGTGCCAGCAGCTCGGACAGGGGGCTGGGTGGCTACACCTTC.

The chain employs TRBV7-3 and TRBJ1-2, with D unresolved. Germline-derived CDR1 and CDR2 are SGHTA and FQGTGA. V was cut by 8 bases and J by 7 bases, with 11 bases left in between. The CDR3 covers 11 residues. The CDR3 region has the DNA TGTGCCAGCTCGGGAGGGTCTGGCTACACCTTC. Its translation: CASSGGSGYTF.

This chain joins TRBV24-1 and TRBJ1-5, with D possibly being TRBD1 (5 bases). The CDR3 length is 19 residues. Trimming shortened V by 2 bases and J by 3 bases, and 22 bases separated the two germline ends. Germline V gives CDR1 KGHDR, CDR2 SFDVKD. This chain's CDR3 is CATSDYGPGSGYFNQPQHF. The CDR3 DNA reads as TGTGCCACCAGTGATTATGGGCCCGGGTCAGGGTATTTCAATCAGCCCCAGCATTTT.

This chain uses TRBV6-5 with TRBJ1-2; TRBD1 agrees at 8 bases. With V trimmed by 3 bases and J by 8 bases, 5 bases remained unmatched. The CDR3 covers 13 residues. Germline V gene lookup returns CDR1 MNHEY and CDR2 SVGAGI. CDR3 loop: CASSYGDRWGYTF. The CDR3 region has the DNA TGTGCCAGCAGTTATGGGGACAGGTGGGGCTACACCTTC.

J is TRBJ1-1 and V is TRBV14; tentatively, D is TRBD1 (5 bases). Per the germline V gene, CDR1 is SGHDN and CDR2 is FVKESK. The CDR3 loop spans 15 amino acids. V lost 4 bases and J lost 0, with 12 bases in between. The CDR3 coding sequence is TGTGCCAGCAGCCCCTTAGGGGCGGTGAACACTGAAGCTTTCTTT. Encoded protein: CASSPLGAVNTEAFF.

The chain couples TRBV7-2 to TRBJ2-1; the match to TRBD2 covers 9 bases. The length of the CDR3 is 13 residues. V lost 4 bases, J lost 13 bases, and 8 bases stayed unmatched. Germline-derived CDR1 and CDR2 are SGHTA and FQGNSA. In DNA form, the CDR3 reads TGTGCCAGCAGCTCATTAGCGGGGGTGAGTCAGTTCTTC. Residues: CASSSLAGVSQFF. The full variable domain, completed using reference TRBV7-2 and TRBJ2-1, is GAGVSQSPSNKVTEKGKDVELRCDPISGHTALYWYRQSLGQGLEFLIYFQGNSAPDKSGLPSDRFSAERTGGSVSTLTIQRTQQEDSAVYLCASSSLAGVSQFFGPGTRLTVL.

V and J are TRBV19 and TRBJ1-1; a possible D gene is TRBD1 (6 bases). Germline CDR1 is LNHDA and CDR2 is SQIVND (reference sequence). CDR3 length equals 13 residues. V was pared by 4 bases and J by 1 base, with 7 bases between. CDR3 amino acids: CASSKQGNTEAFF. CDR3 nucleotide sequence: TGTGCCAGTAGTAAACAGGGGAACACTGAAGCTTTCTTT. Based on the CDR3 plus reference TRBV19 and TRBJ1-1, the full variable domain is DGGITQSPKYLFRKEGQNVTLSCEQNLNHDAMYWYRQDPGQGLRLIYYSQIVNDFQKGDIAEGYSVSREKKESFPLTVTSAQKNPTAFYLCASSKQGNTEAFFGQGTRLTVV.

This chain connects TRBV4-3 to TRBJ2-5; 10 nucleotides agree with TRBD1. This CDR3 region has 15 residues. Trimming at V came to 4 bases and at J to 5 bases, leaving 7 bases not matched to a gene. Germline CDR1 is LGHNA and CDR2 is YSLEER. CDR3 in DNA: TGCGCCAGCAGCCCCGGGACAGGGGTCGGGGAGACCCAGTACTTC. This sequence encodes CASSPGTGVGETQYF.

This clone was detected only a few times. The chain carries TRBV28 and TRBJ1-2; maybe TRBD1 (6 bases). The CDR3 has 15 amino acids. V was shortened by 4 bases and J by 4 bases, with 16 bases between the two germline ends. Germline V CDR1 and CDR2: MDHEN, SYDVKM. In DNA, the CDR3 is TGTGCCAGCAGTTCACCGACACCAGGGGTCTATGGCTACACCTTC. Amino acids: CASSSPTPGVYGYTF.

CDR3 DNA: TGTGCCAGCAGTGGCCTTTATGGGACAGCCTCTGGAAACACCATATATTTT. This encodes CASSGLYGTASGNTIYF. The chain couples TRBV28 to TRBJ1-3, with TRBD1 identical over 7 bases. The CDR3 length is 17 residues. Per the germline V gene, CDR1 is MDHEN and CDR2 is SYDVKM. J was trimmed by 0 bases and V by 5 bases; bases with no gene match: 10.

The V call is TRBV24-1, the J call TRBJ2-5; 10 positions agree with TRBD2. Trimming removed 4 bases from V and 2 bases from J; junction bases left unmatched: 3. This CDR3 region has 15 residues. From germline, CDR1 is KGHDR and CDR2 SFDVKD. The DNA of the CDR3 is TGTGCCACCAGTGAAACTAGCGGGGCGCAAGAGACCCAGTACTTC. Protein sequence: CATSETSGAQETQYF.

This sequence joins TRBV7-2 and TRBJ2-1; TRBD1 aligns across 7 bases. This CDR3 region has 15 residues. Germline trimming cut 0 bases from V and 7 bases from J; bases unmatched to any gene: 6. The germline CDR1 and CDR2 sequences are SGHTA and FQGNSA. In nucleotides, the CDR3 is TGTGCCAGCAGCTTAGCGACAGGGTCAGGGAATGAGCAGTTCTTC. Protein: CASSLATGSGNEQFF.

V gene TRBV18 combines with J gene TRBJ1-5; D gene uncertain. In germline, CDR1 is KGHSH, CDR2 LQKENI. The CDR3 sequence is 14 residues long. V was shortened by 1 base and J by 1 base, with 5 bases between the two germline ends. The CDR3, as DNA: TGTGCCAGCTCACCACGGGCCAGCAATCAGCCCCAGCATTTT. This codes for CASSPRASNQPQHF.

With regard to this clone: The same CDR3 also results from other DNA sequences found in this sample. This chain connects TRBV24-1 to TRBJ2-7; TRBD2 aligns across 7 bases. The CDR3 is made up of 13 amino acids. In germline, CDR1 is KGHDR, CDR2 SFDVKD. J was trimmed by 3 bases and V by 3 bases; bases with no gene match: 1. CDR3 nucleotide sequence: TGTGCCACCAGTGATGGCGGGGGCTACGAGCAGTACTTC. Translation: CATSDGGGYEQYF.

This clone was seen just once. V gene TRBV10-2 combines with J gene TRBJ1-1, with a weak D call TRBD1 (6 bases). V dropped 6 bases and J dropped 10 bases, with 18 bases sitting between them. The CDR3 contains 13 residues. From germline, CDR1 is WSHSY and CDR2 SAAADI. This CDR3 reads CASRVQGVRGAFF. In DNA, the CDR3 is TGCGCCAGCAGGGTACAGGGAGTCCGAGGAGCTTTCTTT.

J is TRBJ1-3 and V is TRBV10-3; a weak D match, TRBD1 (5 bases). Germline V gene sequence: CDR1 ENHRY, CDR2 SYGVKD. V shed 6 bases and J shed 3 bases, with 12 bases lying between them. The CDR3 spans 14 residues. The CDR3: CAIRGGVFGNTIYF. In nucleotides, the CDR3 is TGTGCCATCAGGGGAGGGGTCTTTGGAAACACCATATATTTT.